The clone carrying this TCR beta chain was observed at least ten times. Its target is not known. Individuals selected for sequencing had exhibited CD8+CD57+ cell expansion on flow cytometry. In all patients, the disease was severe acquired aplastic anemia. The data were obtained in a study of CD8+CD57+ T cells in acquired aplastic anemia. Study results and caveats: Patients and controls shared 25 to 35 CD8+ CDR3 sequences, highly expressed in patients.

Profiling that covered TCR beta VDJ and CDR3 relied on genomic DNA as its template. TCRdb reprocessed the reads with MiXCR, giving one entry per CDR3 protein. The sample holds some 150,000 distinct CDR3 sequences; roughly 49% are singletons and the top ten take approximately 12%. Germline V gives CDR1 SEHNR, CDR2 FQNEAQ (reference sequence). Germline trimming cut 10 bases from V and 8 bases from J; bases unmatched to any gene: 11. The CDR3 is made up of 13 amino acids. The chain is built from TRBV7-9 and TRBJ1-1; 9 bases match TRBD1. The sequenced sample was sorted CD4+, CD8+, or CD8+CD57+ T cells (not recorded which) from PBMCs. This receptor was taken from a human donor with aplastic anemia. The CDR3 region has the DNA TGTGCCACCATAGGACAGGGGCTGGTAGAAGCTTTCTTT. This encodes CATIGQGLVEAFF.